This TCR beta chain was retrieved from a study of blood T cell repertoires in COVID-19. The CDR3 is 15 amino acids. Trimming cost V 1 base and J 6 bases; bases outside gene matches: 8. CDR1 is LGHDT, CDR2 YNNKEL, per germline (reference sequence). Original methodology: Amplifying reference gene primers gave estimates of nucleated cell counts. TCRdb's table, derived via immunoSEQ multiplex PCR, lists solely in-frame clones and lacks some. That table furnishes V, J and clone size, whereas the DNA furnished D and trimming. There are 490,000 or so clones in the sample; 70% to 90% occur only once, and less than 2% lies in the top ten. Clinical history reported by participants formed the basis on which cohorts were assigned. Cohort 3 recovered donors had two negative PCRs, clearance, or symptom resolution.

This clonotype was sampled from a woman in her thirties or forties who had recovered from COVID-19. The gene calls are TRBV3-1 (or the pseudogene TRBV3-2) and TRBJ1-1, with 7 positions matching TRBD1. The specimen sequenced was PBMCs or T cells enriched from blood (not recorded which). CDR3 region: CASSQAGTVSPEAFF. CDR3 sequence (DNA): TGTGCCAGCAGCCAAGCGGGGACAGTCTCTCCTGAAGCTTTCTTT.